This T cell receptor beta chain was identified in a study of OX40 agonist ivuxolimab in advanced cancers. At the level of the study: Partial responses were achieved by three patients, one with hepatocellular carcinoma and two with cutaneous melanoma.

General study points: CD8+ T cells were the subset that, on average, had more expanded clones than CD4+.

Sequencing was performed with immunoSEQ multiplex PCR; in TCRdb, only in-frame clones are kept and a portion is missing. The sample yields under 80,000 clones, around nine tenths seen once. This clone was observed a few times. Its antigen remains unidentified. V dropped 5 bases and J dropped 3 bases, with 11 bases sitting between them. This CDR3 has 14 residues. The germline V gene has CDR1 MNHEY and CDR2 SVGAGI. The receptor was derived from an adult with an advanced solid tumor such as melanoma, head and neck, liver or kidney cancer. This chain links TRBV6-5 with TRBJ1-5, with D possibly being TRBD1 (5 bases). Sequences were derived from CD4+ or CD8+ T cells sorted from blood, sampled in a trial of the OX40 agonist ivuxolimab. The CDR3 nucleotides read TGTGCCAGCAGTCCACCAGGGAACAATCAGCCCCAGCATTTT. This sequence encodes CASSPPGNNQPQHF.